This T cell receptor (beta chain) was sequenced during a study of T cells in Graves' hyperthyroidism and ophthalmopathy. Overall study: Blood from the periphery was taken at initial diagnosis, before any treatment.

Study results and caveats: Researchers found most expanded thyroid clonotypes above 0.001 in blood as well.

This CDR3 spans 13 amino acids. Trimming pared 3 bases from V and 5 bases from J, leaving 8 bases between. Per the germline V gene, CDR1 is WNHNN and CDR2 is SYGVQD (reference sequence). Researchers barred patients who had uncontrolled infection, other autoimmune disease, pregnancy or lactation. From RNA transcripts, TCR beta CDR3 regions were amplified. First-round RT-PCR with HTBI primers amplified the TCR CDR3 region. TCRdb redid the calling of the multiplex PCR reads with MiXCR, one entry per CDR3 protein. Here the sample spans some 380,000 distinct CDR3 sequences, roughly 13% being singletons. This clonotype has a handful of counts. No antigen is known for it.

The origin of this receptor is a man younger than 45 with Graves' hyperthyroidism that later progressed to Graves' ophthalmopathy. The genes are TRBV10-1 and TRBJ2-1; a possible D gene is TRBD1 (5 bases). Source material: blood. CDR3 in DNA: TGCGCCAGCAGTGAACAGGTGGACAATGAGCAGTTCTTC. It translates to CASSEQVDNEQFF.